This is a list of T cell receptor beta chains from one sample in a study of vaccination effects on CD4 cells after COVID-19. The data were produced by immunoSEQ multiplex PCR, yet TCRdb's version contains in-frame clones alone and is incomplete. Among around 63,000 clones listed, 60% to 80% were seen once. No antigen is known for these receptors. The source was CD4+ T cells from PBMCs cultured with HCoV-OC43 spike peptides, collected before COVID-19 vaccination. These receptors originate from a human donor who received a COVID-19 vaccine. CDR3s include the opening cysteine and the closing phenylalanine or tryptophan. A D gene is named only where the DNA matches it firmly. Rows give clone size only sometimes, using once, few, many, or a class for an expanded clone.

clone_size: .; j_call: TRBJ1-2; v_call: TRBV3-1/TRBV3-2; d_call: TRBD1; cdr3_aa: CASSRTGSNSNGYTF; cdr3_nt: TGTGCCAGCAGCCGGACAGGGAGCAATTCCAATGGCTACACCTTC
clone_size: once; j_call: TRBJ1-2; v_call: TRBV5-1; d_call: TRBD1; cdr3_aa: CASSASTGGVNGYTF; cdr3_nt: TGCGCCAGCAGCGCCAGCACAGGGGGCGTTAATGGCTACACCTTC
clone_size: .; j_call: TRBJ2-1; v_call: TRBV24-1; d_call: .; cdr3_aa: CATSDFFEGANEQFF; cdr3_nt: TGTGCCACCAGTGATTTTTTCGAGGGCGCGAATGAGCAGTTCTTC
clone_size: once; j_call: TRBJ2-3; v_call: TRBV24-1; d_call: .; cdr3_aa: CATSDPGSSGTDTQYF; cdr3_nt: TGTGCCACCAGTGACCCTGGGTCTAGCGGCACAGATACGCAGTATTTT
clone_size: .; j_call: TRBJ1-6; v_call: TRBV28; d_call: TRBD1; cdr3_aa: CASSLIRTGGFWRGRRSPLHF; cdr3_nt: TGTGCCAGCAGTTTAATTAGGACAGGGGGCTTCTGGAGGGGTCGACGTTCACCCCTCCACTTT
clone_size: .; j_call: TRBJ2-3; v_call: TRBV7-2; d_call: .; cdr3_aa: CASSLRAGRGSDTQYF; cdr3_nt: TGTGCCAGCAGCTTAAGGGCGGGTAGAGGTTCAGATACGCAGTATTTT
clone_size: .; j_call: TRBJ1-5; v_call: TRBV28; d_call: .; cdr3_aa: CASRRLSNQPQHF; cdr3_nt: TGTGCCAGCAGGAGACTTAGCAATCAGCCCCAGCATTTT
clone_size: .; j_call: TRBJ2-4; v_call: TRBV10-1; d_call: .; cdr3_aa: CASSPFRRDIQYF; cdr3_nt: TGCGCCAGCAGTCCTTTCAGGAGGGACATTCAGTACTTC
clone_size: once; j_call: TRBJ2-3; v_call: TRBV5-1; d_call: TRBD1; cdr3_aa: CASSPGQALDTQYF; cdr3_nt: TGCGCCAGCAGCCCCGGACAGGCCCTTGATACGCAGTATTTT
clone_size: few; j_call: TRBJ1-6; v_call: TRBV25-1; d_call: .; cdr3_aa: CASSDPSAGLDSPLHF; cdr3_nt: TGTGCCAGCAGTGATCCCTCGGCAGGGTTAGATTCACCCCTCCACTTT
clone_size: .; j_call: TRBJ2-5; v_call: TRBV7-3; d_call: .; cdr3_aa: CASSEAGAGETQYF; cdr3_nt: TGTGCCAGCAGTGAAGCAGGGGCTGGCGAGACCCAGTACTTC
clone_size: .; j_call: TRBJ2-1; v_call: TRBV1; d_call: .; cdr3_aa: CTSSQEAGSSYNEQFF; cdr3_nt: TGCACCAGCAGCCAAGAGGCAGGGAGTTCCTACAATGAGCAGTTCTTC
clone_size: .; j_call: TRBJ2-3; v_call: TRBV19; d_call: .; cdr3_aa: CASSIGGTGTDTQYF; cdr3_nt: TGTGCCAGTAGTATAGGGGGTACAGGGACAGATACGCAGTATTTT
clone_size: .; j_call: TRBJ2-5; v_call: TRBV30; d_call: .; cdr3_aa: CASRGALGAQYF; cdr3_nt: TGTGCCTCTCGGGGGGCCCTTGGGGCCCAGTACTTC
clone_size: .; j_call: TRBJ2-5; v_call: TRBV18; d_call: TRBD1; cdr3_aa: CASSPRTGETQYF; cdr3_nt: TGTGCCAGCTCACCACGGACAGGGGAAACCCAGTACTTC
clone_size: .; j_call: TRBJ2-3; v_call: TRBV7-3; d_call: .; cdr3_aa: CASSLKYSTDTQYF; cdr3_nt: TGTGCCAGCAGCTTAAAGTATTCTACAGATACGCAGTATTTT
clone_size: few; j_call: TRBJ2-1; v_call: TRBV5-1; d_call: .; cdr3_aa: CASSLADNQVREQFF; cdr3_nt: TGCGCCAGCAGCTTGGCGGACAACCAGGTCCGTGAGCAGTTCTTC
clone_size: .; j_call: TRBJ1-5; v_call: TRBV18; d_call: .; cdr3_aa: CASSPTSRDNNQPQHF; cdr3_nt: TGTGCCAGCTCACCTACTAGCAGGGATAACAATCAGCCCCAGCATTTT
clone_size: .; j_call: TRBJ2-5; v_call: TRBV6-5; d_call: TRBD2; cdr3_aa: CASSTSGAGETQYF; cdr3_nt: TGTGCCAGCAGTACTAGCGGGGCGGGAGAGACCCAGTACTTC
clone_size: .; j_call: TRBJ1-1; v_call: TRBV6-5; d_call: .; cdr3_aa: CASETEGNTEAFF; cdr3_nt: TGTGCCAGTGAGACAGAAGGGAACACTGAAGCTTTCTTT
clone_size: once; j_call: TRBJ1-2; v_call: TRBV7-2; d_call: .; cdr3_aa: CASSLLQLSNYGYTF; cdr3_nt: TGTGCCAGCAGCTTACTACAGTTGTCTAACTATGGCTACACCTTC